This T cell receptor beta chain was observed in a study of type 1 and type 2 diabetes patients. Across the study: Samples came from type 1 diabetic, type 2 diabetic or nondiabetic people, recruited in China. Magnetic bead positive selection isolated CD4+ or CD8+ T cells from PBMCs. Whole-study results and caveats: A median of one highly-expanded CD4+ clone, covering around 4% of reads, occurred in type 2 diabetes.

Amplification started from genomic DNA. A primer set of 30 forward and 13 reverse primers amplified the CDR3. Using its own MiXCR run on the multiplex PCR reads, TCRdb lists one record per CDR3 protein. The table lists more than 250,000 distinct CDR3 sequences, 47% of them singletons, with roughly 13% in the top ten. Trimming cost V 8 bases and J 6 bases, with 13 bases left between them. In germline, CDR1 is LNHDA, CDR2 SQIVND (reference sequence). CDR3 length equals 12 residues. This clonotype was counted only a few times. Its antigen is unknown. Approximately 10 milliliters of peripheral blood were collected from each participant.

This receptor was identified in a man in his late teens or twenties with type 2 diabetes. This chain connects TRBV19 to TRBJ1-2; D might be TRBD1 (6 bases). The sample comprised peripheral blood mononuclear cells (PBMCs). The CDR3 DNA sequence: TGTGCCAGTGCGACAGGCAGCCATGGCTACACCTTC. Residues: CASATGSHGYTF.